This record concerns one T cell receptor beta chain sequence. This clonotype was seen many times. The antigen it recognizes is unknown. Within one base of it there is no much larger clone, and no base qualities were kept. The sample comes from a study of response to subunit inactivated influenza vaccine (dated by TCRdb to between 2018 and 2020). Broadly, across the study: To follow how T cells responded to a trivalent subunit inactivated influenza vaccine, the researchers relied on deep quantitative profiling of the T cell receptor repertoire. The investigation overall reported the following: The authors proposed that each seasonal influenza vaccination may bring in only a limited number of new T cells.

The protocol used for the library was RT-PCR. Sequencing was performed on an Illumina HiSeq 2500. TCRdb took the public reads, trimmed them with fastp at Q25, ran MiXCR for clone calling and kept in-frame beta chains. Each record represents a unique CDR3 protein, reported with the most common genes and DNA among its rows. The table for this sample lists around 760,000 distinct CDR3 sequences; more than 11% of them were counted only once. The ten top clones hold 6% to 8% of the sample. The CDR3 sequence holds 14 residues, the cysteine and phenylalanine included. Only CDR3 DNA is held: 42 bases, read in frame from base 1. The germline V gene (reference sequence) specifies SEHNR as CDR1 and FQNEAQ as CDR2. V is clipped by 5 bases and J by 4 bases, and the sequence between their germline boundaries is 13 bases long.

The receptor's source is a man aged 45-60 years who received an inactivated influenza vaccine. Donor details come from another sample of the same person, matched by shared clones. The chain joins TRBV7-9 to TRBJ2-3; no D gene call is confident. The sample consisted of PBMCs from blood, taken 14 to 15 days before vaccination. The nucleotides are TGTGCCAGCAGCGGCCGGGCCTGGGCAGATACGCAGTATTTT. Its translation reads: CASSGRAWADTQYF.